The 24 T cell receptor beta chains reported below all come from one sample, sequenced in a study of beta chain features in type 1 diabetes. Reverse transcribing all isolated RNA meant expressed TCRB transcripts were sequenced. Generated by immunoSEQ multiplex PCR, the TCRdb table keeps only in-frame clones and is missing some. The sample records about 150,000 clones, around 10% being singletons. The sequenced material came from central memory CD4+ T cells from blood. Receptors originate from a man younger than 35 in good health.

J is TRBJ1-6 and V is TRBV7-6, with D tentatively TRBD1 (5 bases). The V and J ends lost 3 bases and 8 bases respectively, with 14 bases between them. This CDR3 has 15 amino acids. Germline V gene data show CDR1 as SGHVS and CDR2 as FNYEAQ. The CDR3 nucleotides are TGTGCCAGCAGCTTGGCCGGGACGGGGGATTCACCCCTCCACTTT. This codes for CASSLAGTGDSPLHF.

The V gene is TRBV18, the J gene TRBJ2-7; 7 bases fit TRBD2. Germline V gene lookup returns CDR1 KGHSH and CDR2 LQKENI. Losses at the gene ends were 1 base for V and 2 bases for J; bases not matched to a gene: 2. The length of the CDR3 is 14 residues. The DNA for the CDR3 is TGTGCCAGCTCACCACGACGGGGGGCCTACGAGCAGTACTTC. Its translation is CASSPRRGAYEQYF. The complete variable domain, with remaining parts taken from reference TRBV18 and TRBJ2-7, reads NAGVMQNPRHLVRRRGQEARLRCSPMKGHSHVYWYRQLPEEGLKFMVYLQKENIIDESGMPKERFSAEFPKEGPSILRIQQVVRGDSAAYFCASSPRRGAYEQYFGPGTRLTVT.

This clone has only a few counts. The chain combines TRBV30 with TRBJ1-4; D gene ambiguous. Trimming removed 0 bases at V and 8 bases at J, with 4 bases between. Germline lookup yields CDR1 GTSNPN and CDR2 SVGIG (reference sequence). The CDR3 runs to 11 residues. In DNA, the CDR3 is TGTGCCTGGAGTGTGCGGGAAAAACTGTTTTTT. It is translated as CAWSVREKLFF.

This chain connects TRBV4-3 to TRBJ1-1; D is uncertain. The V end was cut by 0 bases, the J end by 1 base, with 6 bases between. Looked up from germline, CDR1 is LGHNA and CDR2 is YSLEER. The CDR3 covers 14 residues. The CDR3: CASSQETTNTEAFF. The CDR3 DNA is TGCGCCAGCAGCCAAGAGACGACGAACACTGAAGCTTTCTTT.

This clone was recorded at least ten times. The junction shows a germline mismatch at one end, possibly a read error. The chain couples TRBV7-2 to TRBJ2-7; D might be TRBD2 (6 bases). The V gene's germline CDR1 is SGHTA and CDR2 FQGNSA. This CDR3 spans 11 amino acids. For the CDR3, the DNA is TGTGCCAGCAGCCAAGGACTACTGGGGAACTTC. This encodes CASSQGLLGNF.

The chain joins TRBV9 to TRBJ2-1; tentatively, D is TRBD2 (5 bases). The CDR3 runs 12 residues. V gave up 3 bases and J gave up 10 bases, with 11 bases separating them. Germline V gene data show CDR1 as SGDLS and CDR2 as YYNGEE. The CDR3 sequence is CASSARTYEQFF. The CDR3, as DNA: TGTGCCAGCAGCGCTAGGACTTACGAGCAGTTCTTC. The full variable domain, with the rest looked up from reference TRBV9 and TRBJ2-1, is DSGVTQTPKHLITATGQRVTLRCSPRSGDLSVYWYQQSLDQGLQFLIQYYNGEERAKGNILERFSAQQFPDLHSELNLSSLELGDSALYFCASSARTYEQFFGPGTRLTVL.

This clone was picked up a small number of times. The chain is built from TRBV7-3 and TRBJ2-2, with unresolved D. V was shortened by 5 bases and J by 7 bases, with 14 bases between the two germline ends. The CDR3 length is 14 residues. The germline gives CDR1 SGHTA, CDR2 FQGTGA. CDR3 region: CASSPGSLSGELFF. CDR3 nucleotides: TGTGCCAGCAGCCCCGGATCCCTCAGCGGGGAGCTGTTTTTT.

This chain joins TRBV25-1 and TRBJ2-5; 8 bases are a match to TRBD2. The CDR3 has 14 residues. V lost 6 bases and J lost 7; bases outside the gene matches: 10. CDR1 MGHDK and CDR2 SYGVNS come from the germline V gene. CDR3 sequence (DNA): TGTGCCAGCAGCCTTAGCGGGGCCCGAAGGACCCAGTACTTC. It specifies CASSLSGARRTQYF.

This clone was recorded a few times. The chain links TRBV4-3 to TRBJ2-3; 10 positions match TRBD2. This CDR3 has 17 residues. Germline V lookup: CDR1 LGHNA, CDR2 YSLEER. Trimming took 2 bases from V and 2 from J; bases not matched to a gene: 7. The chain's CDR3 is CASSQRALAGSTDTQYF. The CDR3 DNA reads TGCGCCAGCAGCCAAAGGGCACTAGCGGGATCCACAGATACGCAGTATTTT.

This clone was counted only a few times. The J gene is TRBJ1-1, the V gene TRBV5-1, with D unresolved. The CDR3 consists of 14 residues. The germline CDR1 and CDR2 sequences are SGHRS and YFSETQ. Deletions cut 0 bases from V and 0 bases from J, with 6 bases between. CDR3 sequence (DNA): TGCGCCAGCAGCTTGGGGGCCTTGAACACTGAAGCTTTCTTT. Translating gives CASSLGALNTEAFF.

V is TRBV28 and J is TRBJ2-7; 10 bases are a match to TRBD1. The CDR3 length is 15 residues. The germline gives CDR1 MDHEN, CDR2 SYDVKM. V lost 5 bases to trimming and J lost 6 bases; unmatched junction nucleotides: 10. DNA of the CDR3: TGTGCCAGCAGTACCTCCGGGACAGGGGTTGGCGAGCAGTACTTC. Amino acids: CASSTSGTGVGEQYF.

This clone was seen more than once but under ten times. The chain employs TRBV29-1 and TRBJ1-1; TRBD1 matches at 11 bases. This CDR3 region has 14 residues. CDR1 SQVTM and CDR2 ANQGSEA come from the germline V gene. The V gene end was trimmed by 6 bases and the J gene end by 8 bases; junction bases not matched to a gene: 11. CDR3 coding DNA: TGCAGCGTGTGGACAGGGGGCGCGCTCTCGGAAGCTTTCTTT. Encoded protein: CSVWTGGALSEAFF.

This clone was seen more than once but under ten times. Here the CDR3 reads CASSLRTDYEQYF. The CDR3 DNA reads TGTGCCAGCAGCTTACGGACGGACTACGAGCAGTACTTC. J is TRBJ2-7 and V is TRBV7-2; D remains ambiguous. V lost 2 bases and J lost 3, with 8 bases in between. The CDR3 loop spans 13 amino acids. The germline CDR1 and CDR2 sequences are SGHTA and FQGNSA.

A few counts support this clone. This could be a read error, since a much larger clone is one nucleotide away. The CDR3 nucleotides are TGTGCCAGCAGCTTCACAGATACGCAGTATTTT. Translating gives CASSFTDTQYF. The rearrangement joins TRBV7-8 to TRBJ2-3; D uncertain. Between the trimmed V and J ends, which lost 3 bases and 2 bases, there was a span of 0 bases. Germline V CDR1 and CDR2: SGHVS, FQNEAQ. This CDR3 is 11 amino acids long.

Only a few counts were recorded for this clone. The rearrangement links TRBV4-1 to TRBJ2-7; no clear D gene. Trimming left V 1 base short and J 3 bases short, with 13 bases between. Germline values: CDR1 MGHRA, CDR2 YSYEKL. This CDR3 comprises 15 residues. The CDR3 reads CASSQGVTVGYEQYF. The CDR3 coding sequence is TGCGCCAGCAGCCAAGGAGTCACCGTAGGCTACGAGCAGTACTTC.

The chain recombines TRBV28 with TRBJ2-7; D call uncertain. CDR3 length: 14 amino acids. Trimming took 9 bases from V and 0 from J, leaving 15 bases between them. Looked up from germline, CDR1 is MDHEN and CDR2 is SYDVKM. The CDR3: CASQRSGHSYEQYF. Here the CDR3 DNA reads TGTGCCAGTCAAAGGTCTGGCCACTCCTACGAGCAGTACTTC.

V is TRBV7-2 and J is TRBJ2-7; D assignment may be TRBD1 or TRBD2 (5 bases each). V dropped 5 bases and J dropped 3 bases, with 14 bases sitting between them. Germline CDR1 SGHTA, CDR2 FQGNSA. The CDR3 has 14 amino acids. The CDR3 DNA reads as TGTGCCAGCAGCAGCCGGGACGGGCGCTACGAGCAGTACTTC. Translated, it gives CASSSRDGRYEQYF. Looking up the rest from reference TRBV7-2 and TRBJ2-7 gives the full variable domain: GAGVSQSPSNKVTEKGKDVELRCDPISGHTALYWYRQSLGQGLEFLIYFQGNSAPDKSGLPSDRFSAERTGGSVSTLTIQRTQQEDSAVYLCASSSRDGRYEQYFGPGTRLTVT.

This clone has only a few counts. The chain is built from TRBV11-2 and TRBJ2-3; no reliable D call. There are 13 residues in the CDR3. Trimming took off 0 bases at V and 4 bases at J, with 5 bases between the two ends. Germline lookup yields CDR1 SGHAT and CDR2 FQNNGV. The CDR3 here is CASSLDLPDTQYF. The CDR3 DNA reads TGTGCCAGCAGCTTAGATCTGCCAGATACGCAGTATTTT.

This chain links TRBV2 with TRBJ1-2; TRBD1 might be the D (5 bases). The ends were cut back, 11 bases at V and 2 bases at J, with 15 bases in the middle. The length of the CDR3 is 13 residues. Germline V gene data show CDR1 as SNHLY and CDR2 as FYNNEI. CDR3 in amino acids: CARTGTGNYGYTF. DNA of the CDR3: TGTGCCCGGACCGGGACCGGGAACTATGGCTACACCTTC.

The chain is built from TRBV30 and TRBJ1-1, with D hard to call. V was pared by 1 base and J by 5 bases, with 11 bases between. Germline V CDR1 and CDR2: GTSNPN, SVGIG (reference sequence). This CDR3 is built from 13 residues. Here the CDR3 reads CAWSGRLRTEAFF. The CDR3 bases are TGTGCCTGGAGTGGCAGACTTCGGACTGAAGCTTTCTTT.

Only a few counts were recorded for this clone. This CDR3 reads CASSSRTDGYTF. For the CDR3, the DNA is TGTGCCAGCAGCAGCCGGACGGATGGCTACACCTTC. The V call is TRBV28, the J call TRBJ1-2; D is uncertain. The CDR3 length is 12 residues. V lost 6 bases and J 6 bases, leaving 11 bases between the germline ends. CDR1 and CDR2 from the germline V gene are MDHEN and SYDVKM.

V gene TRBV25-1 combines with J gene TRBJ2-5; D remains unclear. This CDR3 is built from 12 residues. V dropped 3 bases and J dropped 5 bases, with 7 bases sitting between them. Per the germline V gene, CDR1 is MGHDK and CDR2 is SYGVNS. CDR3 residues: CASSDYGETQYF. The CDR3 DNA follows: TGTGCCAGCAGTGATTATGGGGAGACCCAGTACTTC.

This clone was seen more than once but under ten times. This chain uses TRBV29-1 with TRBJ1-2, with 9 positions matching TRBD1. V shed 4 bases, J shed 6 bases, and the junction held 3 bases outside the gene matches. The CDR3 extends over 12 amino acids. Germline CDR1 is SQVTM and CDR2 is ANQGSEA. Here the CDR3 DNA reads TGCAGCGTTGCAGGACAGGGGAATGGCTACACCTTC. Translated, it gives CSVAGQGNGYTF.

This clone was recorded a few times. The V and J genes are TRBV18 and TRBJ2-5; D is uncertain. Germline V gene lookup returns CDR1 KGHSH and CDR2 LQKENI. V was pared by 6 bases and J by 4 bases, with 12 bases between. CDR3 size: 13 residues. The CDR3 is CASSIGLGETQYF. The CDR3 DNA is TGTGCCAGCTCCATCGGTCTTGGAGAGACCCAGTACTTC. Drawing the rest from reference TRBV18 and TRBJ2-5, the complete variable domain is NAGVMQNPRHLVRRRGQEARLRCSPMKGHSHVYWYRQLPEEGLKFMVYLQKENIIDESGMPKERFSAEFPKEGPSILRIQQVVRGDSAAYFCASSIGLGETQYFGPGTRLLVL.